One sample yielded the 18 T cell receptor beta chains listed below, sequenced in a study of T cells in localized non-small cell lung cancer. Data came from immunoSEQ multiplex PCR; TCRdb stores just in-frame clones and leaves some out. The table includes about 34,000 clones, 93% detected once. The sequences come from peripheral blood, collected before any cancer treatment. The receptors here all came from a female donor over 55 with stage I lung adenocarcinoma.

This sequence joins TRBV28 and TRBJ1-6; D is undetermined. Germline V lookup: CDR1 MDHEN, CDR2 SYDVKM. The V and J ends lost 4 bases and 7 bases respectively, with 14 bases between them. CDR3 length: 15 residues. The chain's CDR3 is CASSSEEVGNSPLHF. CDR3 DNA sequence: TGTGCCAGCAGTTCGGAAGAGGTGGGGAATTCACCCCTCCACTTT.

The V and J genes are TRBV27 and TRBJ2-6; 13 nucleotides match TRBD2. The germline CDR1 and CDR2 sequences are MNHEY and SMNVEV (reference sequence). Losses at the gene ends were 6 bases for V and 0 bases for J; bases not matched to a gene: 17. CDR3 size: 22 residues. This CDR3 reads CASSLRYSTSGGTSSGANVLTF. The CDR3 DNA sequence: TGTGCCAGCAGCCTACGCTACTCGACTAGCGGGGGGACCAGCTCTGGGGCCAACGTCCTGACTTTC.

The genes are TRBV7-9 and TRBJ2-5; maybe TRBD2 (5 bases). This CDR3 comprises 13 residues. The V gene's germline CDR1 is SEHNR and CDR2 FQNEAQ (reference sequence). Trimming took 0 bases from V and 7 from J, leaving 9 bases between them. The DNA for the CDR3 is TGTGCCAGCAGCTTAGCGACTACGGGGACCCAGTACTTC. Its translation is CASSLATTGTQYF.

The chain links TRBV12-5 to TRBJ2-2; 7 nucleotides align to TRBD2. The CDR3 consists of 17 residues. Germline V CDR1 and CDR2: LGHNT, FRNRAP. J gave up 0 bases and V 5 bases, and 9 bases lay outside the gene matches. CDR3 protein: CASGPAPGLPNTGELFF. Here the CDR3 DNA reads TGTGCTAGTGGTCCGGCACCGGGACTACCGAACACCGGGGAGCTGTTTTTT.

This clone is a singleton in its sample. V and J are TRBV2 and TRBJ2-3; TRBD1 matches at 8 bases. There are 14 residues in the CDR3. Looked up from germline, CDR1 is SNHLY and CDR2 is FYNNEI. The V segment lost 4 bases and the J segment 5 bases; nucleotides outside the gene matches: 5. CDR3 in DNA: TGTGCCAGCAGTGGACAGGGGTATAGAGATACGCAGTATTTT. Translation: CASSGQGYRDTQYF.

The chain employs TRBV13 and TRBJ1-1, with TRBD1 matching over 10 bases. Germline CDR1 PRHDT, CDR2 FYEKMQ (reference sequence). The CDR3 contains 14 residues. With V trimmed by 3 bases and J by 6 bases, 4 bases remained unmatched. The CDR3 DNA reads TGTGCCAGCAGCTTGACAGGGGGCCGAGCTGAAGCTTTCTTT. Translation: CASSLTGGRAEAFF.

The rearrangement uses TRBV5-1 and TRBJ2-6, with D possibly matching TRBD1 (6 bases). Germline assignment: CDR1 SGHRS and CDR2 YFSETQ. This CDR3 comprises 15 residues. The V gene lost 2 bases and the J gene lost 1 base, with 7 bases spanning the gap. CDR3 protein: CASSLQGSGANVLTF. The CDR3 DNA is TGCGCCAGCAGCTTACAGGGTTCTGGGGCCAACGTCCTGACTTTC. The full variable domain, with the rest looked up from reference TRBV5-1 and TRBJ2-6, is KAGVTQTPRYLIKTRGQQVTLSCSPISGHRSVSWYQQTPGQGLQFLFEYFSETQRNKGNFPGRFSGRQFSNSRSEMNVSTLELGDSALYLCASSLQGSGANVLTFGAGSRLTVL.

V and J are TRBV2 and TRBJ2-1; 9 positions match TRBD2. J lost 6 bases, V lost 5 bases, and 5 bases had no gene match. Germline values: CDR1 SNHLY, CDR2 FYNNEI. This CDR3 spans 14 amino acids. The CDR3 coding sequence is TGTGCCAGCAGTTGGAGACTAGCGGTCAATGAGCAGTTCTTC. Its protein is CASSWRLAVNEQFF.

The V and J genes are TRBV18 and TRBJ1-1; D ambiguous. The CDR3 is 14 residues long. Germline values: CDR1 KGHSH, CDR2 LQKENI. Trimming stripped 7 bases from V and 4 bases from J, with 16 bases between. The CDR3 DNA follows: TGTGCCAGCTTGGGCCAAGAAGGCAGCACTGAAGCTTTCTTT. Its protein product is CASLGQEGSTEAFF.

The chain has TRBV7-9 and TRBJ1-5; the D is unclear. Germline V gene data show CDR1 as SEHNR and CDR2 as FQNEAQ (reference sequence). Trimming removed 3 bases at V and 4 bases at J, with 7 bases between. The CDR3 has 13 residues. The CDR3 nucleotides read TGTGCCAGCAGCTTCAGTAATAATCAGCCCCAGCATTTT. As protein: CASSFSNNQPQHF.

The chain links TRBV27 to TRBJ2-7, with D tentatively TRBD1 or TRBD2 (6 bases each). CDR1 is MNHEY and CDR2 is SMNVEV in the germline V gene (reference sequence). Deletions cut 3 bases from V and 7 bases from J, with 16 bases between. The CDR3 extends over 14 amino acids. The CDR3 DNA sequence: TGTGCCAGCAGTTTTATGGGGGCTGGGAGGGAGCAGTACTTC. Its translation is CASSFMGAGREQYF.

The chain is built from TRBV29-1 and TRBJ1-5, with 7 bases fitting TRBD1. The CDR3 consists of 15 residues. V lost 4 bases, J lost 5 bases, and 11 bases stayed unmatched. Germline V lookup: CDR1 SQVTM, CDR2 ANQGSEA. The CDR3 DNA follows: TGCAGCGTTGTATCGGCAGGGGGGATGGATCAGCCCCAGCATTTT. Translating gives CSVVSAGGMDQPQHF.

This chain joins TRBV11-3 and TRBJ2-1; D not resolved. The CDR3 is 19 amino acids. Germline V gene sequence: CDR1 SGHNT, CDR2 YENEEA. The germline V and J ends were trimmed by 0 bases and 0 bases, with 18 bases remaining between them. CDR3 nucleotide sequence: TGTGCCAGCAGCTTAGATGGACCGGCCAGCCAGAGCTCCTACAATGAGCAGTTCTTC. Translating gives CASSLDGPASQSSYNEQFF.

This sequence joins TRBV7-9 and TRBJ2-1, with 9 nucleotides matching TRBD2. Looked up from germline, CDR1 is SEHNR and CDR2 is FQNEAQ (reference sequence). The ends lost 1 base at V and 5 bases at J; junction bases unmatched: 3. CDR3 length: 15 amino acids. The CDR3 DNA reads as TGTGCCAGCAGCTTAGATGCGGGGGGGAACAATGAGCAGTTCTTC. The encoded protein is CASSLDAGGNNEQFF.

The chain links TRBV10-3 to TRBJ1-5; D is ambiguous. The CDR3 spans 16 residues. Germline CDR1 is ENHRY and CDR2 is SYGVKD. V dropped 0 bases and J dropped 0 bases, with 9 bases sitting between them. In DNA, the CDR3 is TGTGCCATCAGTGAGTCGAGACCCTATAGCAATCAGCCCCAGCATTTT. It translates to CAISESRPYSNQPQHF.

In nucleotides, the CDR3 is TGTGCCAGCAGTCCTGGGTTCGACAGAGAGATGAACACTGAAGCTTTCTTT. This codes for CASSPGFDREMNTEAFF. The chain employs TRBV11-3 and TRBJ1-1; perhaps TRBD1 as D (5 bases). The CDR3 consists of 17 residues. The V end was cut by 6 bases, the J end by 0 bases, with 20 bases between. Per germline, CDR1 SGHNT and CDR2 YENEEA.

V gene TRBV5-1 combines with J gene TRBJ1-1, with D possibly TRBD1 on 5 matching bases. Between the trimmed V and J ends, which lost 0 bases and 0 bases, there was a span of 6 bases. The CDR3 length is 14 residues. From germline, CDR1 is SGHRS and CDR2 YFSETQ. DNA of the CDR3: TGCGCCAGCAGCTTGGCAGGGATGAACACTGAAGCTTTCTTT. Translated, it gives CASSLAGMNTEAFF.

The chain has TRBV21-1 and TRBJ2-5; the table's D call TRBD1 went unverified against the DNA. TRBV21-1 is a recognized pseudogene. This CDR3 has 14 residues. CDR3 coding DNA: TGTGCCAGCAGCAAAGTTGGGGGCGCGGAGACCCAGTACTTC. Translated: CASSKVGGAETQYF.